This entry lists 32 T cell receptor beta chains sequenced from one sample in a study of cytomegalovirus exposure and HLA in healthy donors. Produced via immunoSEQ multiplex PCR; TCRdb's table is partial and in-frame only. Of tens of thousands of clones in the sample, about 97% were seen once. Sequencing used PBMCs. All receptors derive from a woman under 30 in good health and CMV-seropositive.

The chain employs TRBV6-1 and TRBJ2-7, with TRBD2 matching 12 bases. Trimming at V came to 4 bases and at J to 12 bases, leaving 7 bases not matched to a gene. Germline CDR1 is MNHNS and CDR2 is SASEGT. The CDR3 has 13 amino acids. CDR3 sequence (DNA): TGTGCCAGCAGTGCAGGACTAGCGGGATCTCGGTACTTC. It specifies CASSAGLAGSRYF.

This clone has just one count. The rearrangement links TRBV9 to TRBJ2-7; TRBD2 matches 9 bases. The germline CDR1 and CDR2 sequences are SGDLS and YYNGEE. The ends lost 0 bases at V and 7 bases at J; junction bases unmatched: 8. The CDR3 totals 15 residues. The CDR3 bases are TGTGCCAGCAGCGTAGAGGTTAGCGGGAGTGAAGAGCAGTACTTC. This sequence encodes CASSVEVSGSEEQYF.

The gene calls are TRBV27 and TRBJ2-7; tentatively, D is TRBD1 (6 bases). The V gene lost 3 bases and the J gene lost 1 base, with 13 bases spanning the gap. Germline assignment: CDR1 MNHEY and CDR2 SMNVEV (reference sequence). The CDR3 length is 15 residues. The CDR3 sequence: CASSFSSDRSYEQYF. The CDR3 coding sequence is TGTGCCAGCAGTTTTTCATCCGACAGGTCCTACGAGCAGTACTTC.

The V call is TRBV9, the J call TRBJ1-1; unclear D gene. CDR3 length: 16 residues. The V gene lost 3 bases and the J gene lost 2 bases, with 17 bases spanning the gap. Germline loops: CDR1 SGDLS, CDR2 YYNGEE. The CDR3 nucleotides read TGTGCCAGCAGCGAAACACCCCAAGTTTTTAACACTGAAGCTTTCTTT. It is translated as CASSETPQVFNTEAFF.

The chain combines TRBV5-1 with TRBJ2-3; 8 bases map to TRBD1. CDR3 length: 18 residues. V gave up 1 base and J gave up 3 bases; unmatched junction bases: 13. Germline V lookup: CDR1 SGHRS, CDR2 YFSETQ. CDR3 sequence: CASSLSYRTGLITDTQYF. In nucleotides, the CDR3 is TGCGCCAGCAGCTTGTCGTATCGGACAGGGCTAATAACAGATACGCAGTATTTT. Combining the CDR3 with reference TRBV5-1 and TRBJ2-3 gives the whole variable domain KAGVTQTPRYLIKTRGQQVTLSCSPISGHRSVSWYQQTPGQGLQFLFEYFSETQRNKGNFPGRFSGRQFSNSRSEMNVSTLELGDSALYLCASSLSYRTGLITDTQYFGPGTRLTVL.

The chain combines TRBV2 with TRBJ2-7, with D perhaps matching TRBD1 (5 bases). The CDR3 has 11 residues. The germline V gene has CDR1 SNHLY and CDR2 FYNNEI. V shed 7 bases and J shed 7 bases, with 11 bases lying between them. Written as DNA, the CDR3 is TGTGCCAGCACCTCCAGGGCTGAGCAGTACTTC. It is translated as CASTSRAEQYF.

V is TRBV19 and J is TRBJ1-4, with a tentative D call TRBD1 (6 bases). CDR1 and CDR2 from the germline V gene are LNHDA and SQIVND (reference sequence). CDR3 length equals 16 residues. Trimming left V 6 bases short and J 0 bases short, with 14 bases between. CDR3 sequence: CASSMQGLATNEKLFF. The CDR3, as DNA: TGTGCCAGTAGCATGCAGGGGTTGGCAACTAATGAAAAACTGTTTTTT.

The chain recombines TRBV6-5 with TRBJ1-5; tentative D call: TRBD1 (6 bases). The CDR3 is made up of 13 amino acids. Germline loops: CDR1 MNHEY, CDR2 SVGAGI. Trimming took off 5 bases at V and 5 bases at J, with 10 bases between the two ends. CDR3 in amino acids: CASSLQGHQPQHF. The CDR3 DNA reads as TGTGCCAGCAGTCTACAGGGTCATCAGCCCCAGCATTTT.

This clone has just one count. The chain links TRBV6-4 to TRBJ2-7, with 7 bases fitting TRBD1. From germline, CDR1 is MRHNA and CDR2 SNTAGT. This CDR3 contains 15 residues. V lost 3 bases and J lost 1; bases outside the gene matches: 6. The CDR3 DNA is TGTGCCAGCAGTGAGTCGTCGACAGGGTCCTACGAGCAGTACTTC. Translating it yields CASSESSTGSYEQYF.

This chain connects TRBV2 to TRBJ1-2; D is possibly TRBD1 (5 bases). Deletions cut 7 bases from V and 5 bases from J, with 14 bases between. Looked up from germline, CDR1 is SNHLY and CDR2 is FYNNEI. There are 13 residues in the CDR3. The CDR3 nucleotides read TGTGCCAGCATGGGGCTGCGGTTTTATGGCTACACCTTC. This sequence encodes CASMGLRFYGYTF.

The chain couples TRBV28 to TRBJ2-1; the D gene is possibly TRBD2 (6 bases). The CDR3 length is 14 residues. From germline, CDR1 is MDHEN and CDR2 SYDVKM. V was shortened by 9 bases and J by 0 bases, with 12 bases between the two germline ends. The CDR3 sequence: CASGGFSSYNEQFF. The CDR3 coding sequence is TGTGCCAGTGGGGGGTTTAGCTCCTACAATGAGCAGTTCTTC.

V is TRBV29-1 and J is TRBJ1-2; 8 nucleotides line up with TRBD1. Germline V gene data show CDR1 as SQVTM and CDR2 as ANQGSEA. Trimming at V came to 1 base and at J to 0 bases, leaving 7 bases not matched to a gene. The CDR3 contains 16 residues. The CDR3 sequence: CSVEGPRQGTNYGYTF. The CDR3 DNA is TGCAGCGTTGAAGGTCCCCGACAGGGGACTAACTATGGCTACACCTTC. Drawing the rest from reference TRBV29-1 and TRBJ1-2, the complete variable domain is SAVISQKPSRDICQRGTSLTIQCQVDSQVTMMFWYRQQPGQSLTLIATANQGSEATYESGFVIDKFPISRPNLTFSTLTVSNMSPEDSSIYLCSVEGPRQGTNYGYTFGSGTRLTVV.

The DNA for the CDR3 is TGTGCCAGCAGTCTCGGGACTAGCGGGAATCCCTACGAGCAGTACTTC. Encoded protein: CASSLGTSGNPYEQYF. This chain uses TRBV27 with TRBJ2-7; 13 nucleotides align to TRBD2. Unmatched junction bases numbered 6, after V lost 5 bases and J lost 2 bases. Germline loops: CDR1 MNHEY, CDR2 SMNVEV (reference sequence). This CDR3 has 16 residues.

The chain couples TRBV4-1 to TRBJ2-1; 9 bases fit TRBD2. The CDR3 contains 17 residues. V shed 1 base, J shed 4 bases, and the junction held 8 bases outside the gene matches. The germline CDR1 and CDR2 sequences are MGHRA and YSYEKL. This CDR3 is CASSQGLAGRLYNEQFF. The CDR3 DNA reads as TGCGCCAGCAGCCAAGGTCTAGCGGGAAGGCTTTACAATGAGCAGTTCTTC.

The V gene is TRBV30, the J gene TRBJ1-5; 8 positions match TRBD1. The CDR3 covers 14 residues. J lost 6 bases, V lost 3 bases, and 7 bases had no gene match. CDR1 and CDR2 (germline): GTSNPN, SVGIG (reference sequence). The CDR3 region is CAWRAGQGGQPQHF. DNA for the CDR3: TGTGCCTGGAGAGCCGGACAGGGAGGTCAGCCCCAGCATTTT.

The chain couples TRBV6-1 to TRBJ1-5; possibly TRBD1 for D (6 bases). The germline V gene has CDR1 MNHNS and CDR2 SASEGT. This CDR3 contains 16 residues. V was trimmed by 2 bases and J by 0 bases, leaving 11 bases between them. In nucleotides, the CDR3 is TGTGCCAGCAGTGAAAGGGGGACAAATAGCAATCAGCCCCAGCATTTT. Its translation: CASSERGTNSNQPQHF.

J is TRBJ2-1 and V is TRBV7-9; D not resolved. The CDR3 contains 14 residues. V was trimmed by 5 bases and J by 8 bases, leaving 16 bases between them. CDR1 and CDR2 from the germline V gene are SEHNR and FQNEAQ (reference sequence). The CDR3, as DNA: TGTGCCAGCAGCCAGATGTGGTTGGGCGATGAGCAGTTCTTC. This codes for CASSQMWLGDEQFF.

This clone was seen once. The genes are TRBV4-1 and TRBJ1-5; no reliable D call. CDR1 MGHRA and CDR2 YSYEKL come from the germline V gene. Trimming removed 2 bases from V and 3 bases from J, with 14 bases in between. The CDR3 extends over 16 amino acids. In nucleotides, the CDR3 is TGCGCCAGCAGCCAAACCGAGACACGCATCAATCAGCCCCAGCATTTT. Translating gives CASSQTETRINQPQHF.

The chain employs TRBV6-5 and TRBJ1-1; D is perhaps TRBD1 (6 bases). Germline V gene data show CDR1 as MNHEY and CDR2 as SVGAGI. The germline V and J ends were trimmed by 9 bases and 0 bases, with 11 bases remaining between them. The CDR3 contains 13 residues. CDR3 amino acids: CARSDSLNTEAFF. Here the CDR3 DNA reads TGTGCCAGATCGGACAGCTTGAACACTGAAGCTTTCTTT.

The rearrangement links TRBV5-4 to TRBJ1-2; TRBD1 matches 7 bases. Trimming cost V 2 bases and J 9 bases; bases outside gene matches: 13. This CDR3 region has 15 residues. In germline, CDR1 is SGHNT, CDR2 YYREEE (reference sequence). CDR3 protein: CASSLRDSSPMRYTF. CDR3 in DNA: TGTGCCAGCAGCTTAAGGGACAGTTCTCCTATGCGCTACACCTTC.

J is TRBJ2-7 and V is TRBV30; 10 nucleotides line up with TRBD1. Germline V lookup: CDR1 GTSNPN, CDR2 SVGIG (reference sequence). The CDR3 spans 13 residues. V lost 7 bases to trimming and J lost 4 bases; unmatched junction nucleotides: 7. CDR3 DNA: TGTGCCTCAACCGGGACAGGGGAGTACGAGCAGTACTTC. Translating it yields CASTGTGEYEQYF.

V usage is TRBV4-2 and J usage is TRBJ1-2; 7 bases match TRBD1. This CDR3 is built from 15 residues. In germline, CDR1 is LGHNA, CDR2 YNFKEQ. The junction had 8 bases not matched to a gene; V was cut back by 3 bases and J by 4 bases. CDR3 bases: TGTGCCAGCAGCCATATTAGCGACAGGGCCTATGGCTACACCTTC. Encoded protein: CASSHISDRAYGYTF.

The chain combines TRBV11-1 with TRBJ2-4; 9 nucleotides match TRBD2. The length of the CDR3 is 16 residues. V was pared by 5 bases and J by 0 bases, with 5 bases of the junction left unmatched. Germline CDR1 SGHAT, CDR2 FQDESV (reference sequence). CDR3 DNA: TGTGCCAGCAGCCAAGGACTAGCGTTAGCCAAAAACATTCAGTACTTC. Protein: CASSQGLALAKNIQYF.

The rearrangement links TRBV5-1 to TRBJ1-1; no clear D. This CDR3 has 13 residues. V was clipped by 0 bases and J by 0 bases, with 3 bases between them. Germline values: CDR1 SGHRS, CDR2 YFSETQ. The CDR3 DNA reads as TGCGCCAGCAGCTTGGACATGAACACTGAAGCTTTCTTT. Protein product: CASSLDMNTEAFF.

As DNA, the CDR3 is TGTGCCAGCAGTGAGAGGACAGGCAATCAGCCCCAGCATTTT. Residues: CASSERTGNQPQHF. This sequence joins TRBV2 and TRBJ1-5, with a tentative D call TRBD1 (6 bases). Trimming cost V 3 bases and J 2 bases, with 8 bases left between them. The CDR3 spans 14 residues. Germline assignment: CDR1 SNHLY and CDR2 FYNNEI.

V usage is TRBV9 and J usage is TRBJ1-2; unclear D gene. V dropped 0 bases and J dropped 4 bases, with 13 bases sitting between them. The CDR3 loop spans 15 amino acids. Germline V gene sequence: CDR1 SGDLS, CDR2 YYNGEE. The CDR3 loop is CASSVAAGSGYGYTF. The CDR3 DNA is TGTGCCAGCAGCGTAGCGGCAGGATCCGGCTATGGCTACACCTTC.

The rearrangement links TRBV6-1 to TRBJ2-1, with D maybe TRBD2 (5 bases). This CDR3 region has 16 residues. Germline V CDR1 and CDR2: MNHNS, SASEGT. V was pared by 1 base and J by 3 bases, with 13 bases between. CDR3 protein: CASSEVLGRVYNEQFF. The CDR3 DNA is TGTGCCAGCAGTGAAGTTCTAGGGCGGGTCTACAATGAGCAGTTCTTC.

This sequence joins TRBV29-1 and TRBJ2-3, with a weak D call TRBD1 (6 bases). Trimming left V 7 bases short and J 4 bases short, with 18 bases between. CDR3 length: 14 amino acids. Germline CDR1 reads SQVTM; CDR2 reads ANQGSEA. CDR3 coding DNA: TGCAGCGCCCAGGGGAGAATGCGGCCAGATACGCAGTATTTT. Translated, it gives CSAQGRMRPDTQYF.

This clone was seen once. The rearrangement uses TRBV9 and TRBJ2-1; TRBD2 aligns across 10 bases. This CDR3 contains 16 residues. V lost 0 bases and J lost 5; bases outside the gene matches: 5. Germline CDR1 is SGDLS and CDR2 is YYNGEE. The CDR3 DNA is TGTGCCAGCAGCGTAGCGCTAGCGGGAGTCGACAATGAGCAGTTCTTC. It codes for CASSVALAGVDNEQFF.

The CDR3 sequence: CAARAGIRNTIYF. CDR3 sequence (DNA): TGTGCCGCCAGGGCAGGGATAAGGAACACCATATATTTT. The rearrangement joins TRBV2 to TRBJ1-3, with D possibly being TRBD1 (5 bases). This CDR3 is built from 13 residues. Looked up from germline, CDR1 is SNHLY and CDR2 is FYNNEI. The germline V and J ends were trimmed by 11 bases and 7 bases, with 18 bases remaining between them.

The V gene is TRBV27, the J gene TRBJ2-7; TRBD1 is a possible D gene (6 bases). The germline gives CDR1 MNHEY, CDR2 SMNVEV (reference sequence). Trimming took 2 bases from V and 3 from J, leaving 8 bases between them. This CDR3 is 13 amino acids long. CDR3 amino acids: CASSLTGHYEQYF. For the CDR3, the DNA is TGTGCCAGCAGTTTAACGGGACACTACGAGCAGTACTTC.

This chain uses TRBV9 with TRBJ2-5; TRBD2 is a possible D gene (6 bases). The ends were cut back, 1 base at V and 4 bases at J, with 8 bases in the middle. The CDR3 totals 13 residues. Germline-derived CDR1 and CDR2 are SGDLS and YYNGEE. CDR3 sequence: CASSVNSGETQYF. The CDR3 DNA follows: TGTGCCAGCAGCGTAAATAGCGGAGAGACCCAGTACTTC.